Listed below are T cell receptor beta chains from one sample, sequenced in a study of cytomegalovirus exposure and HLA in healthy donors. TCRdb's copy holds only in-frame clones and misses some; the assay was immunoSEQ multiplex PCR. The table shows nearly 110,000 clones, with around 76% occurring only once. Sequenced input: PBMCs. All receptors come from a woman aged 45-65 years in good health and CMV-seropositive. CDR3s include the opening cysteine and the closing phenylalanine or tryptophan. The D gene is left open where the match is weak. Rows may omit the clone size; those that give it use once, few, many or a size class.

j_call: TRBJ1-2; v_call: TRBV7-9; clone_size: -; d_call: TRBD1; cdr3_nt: TGTGCCGTTACCGGGACAGGGGGTGGTGGCTACACCTTC; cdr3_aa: CAVTGTGGGGYTF
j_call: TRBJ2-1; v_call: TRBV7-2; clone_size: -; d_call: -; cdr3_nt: TGTGCCAGCAGCTTACGCCCAGGGATTTCCCACAATAATGAGCAGTTCTTC; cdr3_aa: CASSLRPGISHNNEQFF
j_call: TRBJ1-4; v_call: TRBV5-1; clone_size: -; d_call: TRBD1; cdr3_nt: TGCGCCAGCAGCTCCTCCGGGACAGGTGGCGAAAAACTGTTTTTT; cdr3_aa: CASSSSGTGGEKLFF
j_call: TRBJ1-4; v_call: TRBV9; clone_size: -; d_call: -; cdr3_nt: TGTGCCAGCAGCCCCCAATCAACACAAGCAACTAATGAAAAACTGTTTTTT; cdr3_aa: CASSPQSTQATNEKLFF
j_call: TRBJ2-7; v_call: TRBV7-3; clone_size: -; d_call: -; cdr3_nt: TGTGCCAGCAGCTATGACAGGCACTACGAGCAGTACTTC; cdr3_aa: CASSYDRHYEQYF
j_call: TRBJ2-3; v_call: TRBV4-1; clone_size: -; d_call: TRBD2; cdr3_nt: TGCGCCAGCAGCCAAGATAGGCTAGCGGGGGGACCGGGAGGCACGGATACGCAGTATTTT; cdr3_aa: CASSQDRLAGGPGGTDTQYF
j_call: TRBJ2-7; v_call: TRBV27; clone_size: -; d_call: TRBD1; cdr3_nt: TGTGCCAGTACCGGGACAGACCACTACGAGCAGTACTTC; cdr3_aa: CASTGTDHYEQYF
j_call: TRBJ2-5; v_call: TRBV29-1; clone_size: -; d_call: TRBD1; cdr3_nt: TGCAGCGTTGCGGGACAGGACCAAGAGACCCAGTACTTC; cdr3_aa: CSVAGQDQETQYF
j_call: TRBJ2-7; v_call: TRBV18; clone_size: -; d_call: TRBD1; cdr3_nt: TGTGCCAGCTCACCACAGAGGACAGGTTCCTACGAGCAGTACTTC; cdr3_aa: CASSPQRTGSYEQYF
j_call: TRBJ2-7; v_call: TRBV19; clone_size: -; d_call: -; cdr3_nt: TGTGCCAGTAGTAGTTACCGGGACACCAACTCCTACGAGCAGTACTTC; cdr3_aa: CASSSYRDTNSYEQYF
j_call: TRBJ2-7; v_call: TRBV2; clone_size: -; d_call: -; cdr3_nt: TGTGCCAGCAGTGATTGGTCCCCTTCCTACGAGCAGTACTTC; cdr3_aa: CASSDWSPSYEQYF
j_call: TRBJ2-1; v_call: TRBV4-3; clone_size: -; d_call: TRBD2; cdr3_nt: TGCGCCAGCAGCCAAGATTTGGGGCGGGGGGGCGACAATGAGCAGTTCTTC; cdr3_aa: CASSQDLGRGGDNEQFF
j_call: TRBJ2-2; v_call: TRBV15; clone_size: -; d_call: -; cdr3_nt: TGTGCCACCAGCGAGGGCGGGGTGAACACCGGGGAGCTGTTTTTT; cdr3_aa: CATSEGGVNTGELFF
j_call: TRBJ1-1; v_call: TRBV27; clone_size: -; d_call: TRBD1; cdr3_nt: TGTGCCAGCAGTTTAAACAGGGGAGGGAACACTGAAGCTTTCTTT; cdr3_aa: CASSLNRGGNTEAFF
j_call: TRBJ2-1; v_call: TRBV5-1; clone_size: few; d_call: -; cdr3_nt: TGCGCCAGCAGCTTGGGGCAGTACAATGAGCAGTTCTTC; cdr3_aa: CASSLGQYNEQFF
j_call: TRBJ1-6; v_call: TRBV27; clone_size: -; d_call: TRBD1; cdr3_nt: TGTGCCAGCAGTAACCCCGACAGGGTTAATTCACCCCTCCACTTT; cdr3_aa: CASSNPDRVNSPLHF
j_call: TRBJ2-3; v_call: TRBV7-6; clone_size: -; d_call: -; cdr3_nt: TGTGCCAGCAGCACCCCTAGCGCGGGCACAGATACGCAGTATTTT; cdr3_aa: CASSTPSAGTDTQYF
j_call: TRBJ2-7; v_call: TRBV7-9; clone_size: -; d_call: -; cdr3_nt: TGTGCCAGCAGCCGCCCAGGTCCCTACGAGCAGTACTTC; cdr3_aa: CASSRPGPYEQYF
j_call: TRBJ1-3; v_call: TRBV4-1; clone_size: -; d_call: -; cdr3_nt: TGCGCCAGCAGCTCGAGGGCCCCCCCGGACACCATATATTTT; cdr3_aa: CASSSRAPPDTIYF
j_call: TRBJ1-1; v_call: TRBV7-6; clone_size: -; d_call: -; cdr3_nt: TGTGCCAGCAGCTTACGACCGGGGGTGGGGATGAACACTGAAGCTTTCTTT; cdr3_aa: CASSLRPGVGMNTEAFF
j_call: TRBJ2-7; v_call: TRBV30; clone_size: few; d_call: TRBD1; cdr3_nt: TGTGCCTGGAGGAAGGGACAGGGGGCGTACGAGCAGTACTTC; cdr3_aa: CAWRKGQGAYEQYF
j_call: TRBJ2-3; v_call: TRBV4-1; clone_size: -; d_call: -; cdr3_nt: TGCGCCAGCAGCCGACAGACAGAGAGCACAGATACGCAGTATTTT; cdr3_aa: CASSRQTESTDTQYF